This T cell receptor beta chain was sequenced in a study of control samples from healthy donors and cancer patients. Germline CDR1 and CDR2: SGHRS and YFSETQ. CDR3 length equals 16 residues. V gave up 5 bases and J gave up 0 bases; unmatched junction bases: 6. The table came from immunoSEQ multiplex PCR; TCRdb's copy has only in-frame clones and leaves some out. The table includes 150,000 or so clones, about 95% detected once. The sample comprised PBMCs. This TCR was sampled from a man in his sixties with colorectal cancer. The rearrangement joins TRBV5-1 to TRBJ2-3; 10 bases match TRBD2. Written as DNA, the CDR3 is TGCGCCAGCAGACCCCTAGCGGGGGATAGCACAGATACGCAGTATTTT. Its protein is CASRPLAGDSTDTQYF.